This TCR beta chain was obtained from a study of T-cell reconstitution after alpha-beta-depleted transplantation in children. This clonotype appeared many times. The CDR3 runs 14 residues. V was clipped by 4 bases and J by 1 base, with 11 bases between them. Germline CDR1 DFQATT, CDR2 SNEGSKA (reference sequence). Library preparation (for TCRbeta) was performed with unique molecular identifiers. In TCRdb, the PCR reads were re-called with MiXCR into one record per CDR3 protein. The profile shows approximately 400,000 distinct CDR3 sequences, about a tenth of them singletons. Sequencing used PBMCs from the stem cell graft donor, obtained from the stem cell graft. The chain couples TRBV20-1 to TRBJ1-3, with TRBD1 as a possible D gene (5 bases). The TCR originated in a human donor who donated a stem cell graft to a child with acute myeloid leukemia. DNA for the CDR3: TGCAGTGCTAACAGGCGAGGGTCTGGAAACACCATATATTTT. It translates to CSANRRGSGNTIYF.